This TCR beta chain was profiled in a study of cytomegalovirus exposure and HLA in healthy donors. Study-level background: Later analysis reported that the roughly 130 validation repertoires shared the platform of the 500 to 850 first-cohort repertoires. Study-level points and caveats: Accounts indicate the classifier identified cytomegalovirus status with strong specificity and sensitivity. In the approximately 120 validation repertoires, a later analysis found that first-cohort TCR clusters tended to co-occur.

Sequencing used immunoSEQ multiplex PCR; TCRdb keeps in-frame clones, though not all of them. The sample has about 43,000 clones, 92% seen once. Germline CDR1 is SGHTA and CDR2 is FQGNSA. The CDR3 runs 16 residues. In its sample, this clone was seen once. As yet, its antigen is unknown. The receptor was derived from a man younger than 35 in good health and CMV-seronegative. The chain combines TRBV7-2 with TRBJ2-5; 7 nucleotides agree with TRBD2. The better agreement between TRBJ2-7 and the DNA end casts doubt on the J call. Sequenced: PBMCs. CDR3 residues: CASSLALGGGSYEQYF. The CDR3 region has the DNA TGTGCCAGCAGCTTAGCGCTTGGCGGGGGCTCCTACGAGCAGTACTTC.